The rows below give T cell receptor beta chains drawn from one sample of a study of blood T cells in healthy people across ages. A single record per CDR3 protein comes from TCRdb applying MiXCR to the 5' RACE reads. The sample yields some 670,000 distinct CDR3 sequences, 52% seen once. Sequencing input: blood. All receptors come from a woman older than 75 in good health. Each CDR3 is given with its conserved first and last residue.

CDR3 length: 13
J gene: TRBJ1-1
V gene: TRBV6-5
CDR3 protein: CASSYLSGSEAFF

CDR3 length: 17
J gene: TRBJ2-1
V gene: TRBV20-1
CDR3 protein: CSAREKMTPGAYNEQFF

CDR3 length: 13
J gene: TRBJ1-2
V gene: TRBV6-1
CDR3 protein: CASSEHNNYGYTF

CDR3 length: 11
J gene: TRBJ2-7
V gene: TRBV10-3
CDR3 protein: CAIRQGNEQYF

CDR3 length: 16
J gene: TRBJ2-5
V gene: TRBV20-1
CDR3 protein: CSALRRDSGSVETQYF

CDR3 length: 15
J gene: TRBJ2-5
V gene: TRBV27
CDR3 protein: CASSLSTGLQETQYF

CDR3 length: 14
J gene: TRBJ2-7
V gene: TRBV20-1
CDR3 protein: CSARDHNRGYEQYF

CDR3 length: 13
J gene: TRBJ2-1
V gene: TRBV5-1
CDR3 protein: CASSPDPSNEQFF

CDR3 length: 15
J gene: TRBJ2-1
V gene: TRBV27
CDR3 protein: CASRPSGSSYNEQFF

CDR3 length: 16
J gene: TRBJ1-2
V gene: TRBV2
CDR3 protein: CASSPPGQGASYGYTF

CDR3 length: 13
J gene: TRBJ2-5
V gene: TRBV29-1
CDR3 protein: CSVGHVRQETQYF

CDR3 length: 12
J gene: TRBJ2-1
V gene: TRBV20-1
CDR3 protein: CSAVSGVWEQFF

CDR3 length: 17
J gene: TRBJ1-5
V gene: TRBV12-3/TRBV12-4
CDR3 protein: CASSFLGQGLSNQPQHF

CDR3 length: 14
J gene: TRBJ2-1
V gene: TRBV20-1
CDR3 protein: CSAKRQGPYNEQFF

CDR3 length: 14
J gene: TRBJ2-3
V gene: TRBV4-1
CDR3 protein: CASSQGLAMDTQYF

CDR3 length: 18
J gene: TRBJ2-5
V gene: TRBV27
CDR3 protein: CASTMLGIGGSSYNEQYF

CDR3 length: 16
J gene: TRBJ2-1
V gene: TRBV5-1
CDR3 protein: CASSLFLIAGVSEQFF

CDR3 length: 15
J gene: TRBJ2-1
V gene: TRBV6-5
CDR3 protein: CASSYRGQGYNEQFF

CDR3 length: 16
J gene: TRBJ1-2
V gene: TRBV6-6
CDR3 protein: CASSYSRDTGNYGYTF

CDR3 length: 17
J gene: TRBJ2-1
V gene: TRBV28
CDR3 protein: CASSLITPKSSYNEQFF

CDR3 length: 14
J gene: TRBJ2-1
V gene: TRBV12-3/TRBV12-4
CDR3 protein: CASTRTGEGNEQFF

CDR3 length: 13
J gene: TRBJ2-6
V gene: TRBV7-2
CDR3 protein: CASSVQGGNVLTF

CDR3 length: 15
J gene: TRBJ2-5
V gene: TRBV6-5
CDR3 protein: CASSYSNPGEETQYF

CDR3 length: 14
J gene: TRBJ1-1
V gene: TRBV29-1
CDR3 protein: CSVQGGGAGTEAFF

CDR3 length: 14
J gene: TRBJ1-5
V gene: TRBV20-1
CDR3 protein: CSGHTGISNQPQHF

CDR3 length: 17
J gene: TRBJ2-3
V gene: TRBV11-2
CDR3 protein: CASSTNRDDRGTDAQYF

CDR3 length: 16
J gene: TRBJ2-7
V gene: TRBV7-2
CDR3 protein: CASSRKEQGLSYEQYF

CDR3 length: 14
J gene: TRBJ2-1
V gene: TRBV3-1
CDR3 protein: CASSQDPAYNEQFF

CDR3 length: 16
J gene: TRBJ1-2
V gene: TRBV5-1
CDR3 protein: CASSLDGVGTADGYTF

CDR3 length: 14
J gene: TRBJ2-2
V gene: TRBV10-3
CDR3 protein: CAIKGGLHTGELFF

CDR3 length: 14
J gene: TRBJ1-2
V gene: TRBV4-2
CDR3 protein: CASRKSPDNYGYTF

CDR3 length: 14
J gene: TRBJ2-5
V gene: TRBV5-1
CDR3 protein: CASSFGGLEETQYF

CDR3 length: 15
J gene: TRBJ2-7
V gene: TRBV28
CDR3 protein: CASRSGQREVGEQYF

CDR3 length: 13
J gene: TRBJ2-1
V gene: TRBV5-5
CDR3 protein: CASSFNRVGEQFF

CDR3 length: 14
J gene: TRBJ2-7
V gene: TRBV14
CDR3 protein: CASSQELRGYEQYF

CDR3 length: 18
J gene: TRBJ2-3
V gene: TRBV4-1
CDR3 protein: CASSQRPLEAGGTDTQYF

CDR3 length: 15
J gene: TRBJ1-5
V gene: TRBV6-2/TRBV6-3
CDR3 protein: CASRWDRGEHQPQHF

CDR3 length: 15
J gene: TRBJ2-1
V gene: TRBV15
CDR3 protein: CATSRDPETYNEQFF

CDR3 length: 14
J gene: TRBJ1-1
V gene: TRBV25-1
CDR3 protein: CASSELSGGAKAFF

CDR3 length: 19
J gene: TRBJ2-5
V gene: TRBV19
CDR3 protein: CASSSRTSGSRLEQETQYF

CDR3 length: 16
J gene: TRBJ1-6
V gene: TRBV6-1
CDR3 protein: CASSESQGLKNSPLHF

CDR3 length: 13
J gene: .
V gene: TRBV4-1
CDR3 protein: CASSQQQGYEQYF

CDR3 length: 15
J gene: TRBJ2-5
V gene: TRBV10-3
CDR3 protein: CAISTPTGGQETQYF

CDR3 length: 15
J gene: .
V gene: TRBV25-1
CDR3 protein: CASSEFMGTWETQYF

CDR3 length: 12
J gene: TRBJ2-1
V gene: TRBV9
CDR3 protein: CASSVYGDEQFF

CDR3 length: 13
J gene: TRBJ2-2
V gene: TRBV29-1
CDR3 protein: CSVERANTGELFF

CDR3 length: 15
J gene: .
V gene: TRBV5-1
CDR3 protein: CASSFLPGQNYEQYF

CDR3 length: 16
J gene: .
V gene: TRBV20-1
CDR3 protein: CSARVTSGRSFDEQYF

CDR3 length: 18
J gene: TRBJ2-6
V gene: TRBV12-3/TRBV12-4
CDR3 protein: CASSASGGISSGANVLTF

CDR3 length: 13
J gene: TRBJ1-6
V gene: TRBV4-2
CDR3 protein: CASSPSSGPPLHF

CDR3 length: 14
J gene: TRBJ2-3
V gene: TRBV12-3/TRBV12-4
CDR3 protein: CASSPWREADTQYF

CDR3 length: 14
J gene: TRBJ2-1
V gene: TRBV12-3/TRBV12-4
CDR3 protein: CASSFSGGSNEQFF

CDR3 length: 12
J gene: TRBJ1-5
V gene: TRBV29-1
CDR3 protein: CSAGTANQPQHF